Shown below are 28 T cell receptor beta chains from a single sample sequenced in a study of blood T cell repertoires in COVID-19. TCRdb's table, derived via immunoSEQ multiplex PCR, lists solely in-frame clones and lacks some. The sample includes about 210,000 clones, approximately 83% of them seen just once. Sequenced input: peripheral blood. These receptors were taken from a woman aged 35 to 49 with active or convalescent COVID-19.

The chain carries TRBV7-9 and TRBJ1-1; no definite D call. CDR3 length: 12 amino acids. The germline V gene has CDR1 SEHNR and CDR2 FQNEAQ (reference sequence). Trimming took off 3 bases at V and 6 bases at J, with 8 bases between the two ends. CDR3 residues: CASSFRGPEAFF. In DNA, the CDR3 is TGTGCCAGCAGCTTTAGAGGGCCTGAAGCTTTCTTT.

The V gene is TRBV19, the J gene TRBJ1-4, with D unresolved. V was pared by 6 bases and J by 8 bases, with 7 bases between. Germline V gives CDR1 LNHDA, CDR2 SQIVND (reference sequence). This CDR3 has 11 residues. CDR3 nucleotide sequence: TGTGCCAGTAGCGTACTCGAAAAACTGTTTTTT. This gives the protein CASSVLEKLFF.

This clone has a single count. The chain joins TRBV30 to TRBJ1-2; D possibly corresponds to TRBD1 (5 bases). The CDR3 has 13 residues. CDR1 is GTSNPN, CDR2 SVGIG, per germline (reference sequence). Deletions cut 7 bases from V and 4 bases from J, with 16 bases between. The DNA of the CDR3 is TGTGCCTCGCTCAGGGACTGGCGCTATGGCTACACCTTC. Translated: CASLRDWRYGYTF.

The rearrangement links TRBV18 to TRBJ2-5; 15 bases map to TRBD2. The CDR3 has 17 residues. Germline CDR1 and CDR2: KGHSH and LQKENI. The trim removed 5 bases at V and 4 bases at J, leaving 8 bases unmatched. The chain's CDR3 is CASSSGLAGGHGETQYF. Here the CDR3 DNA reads TGTGCCAGCTCATCCGGACTAGCGGGGGGGCACGGAGAGACCCAGTACTTC.

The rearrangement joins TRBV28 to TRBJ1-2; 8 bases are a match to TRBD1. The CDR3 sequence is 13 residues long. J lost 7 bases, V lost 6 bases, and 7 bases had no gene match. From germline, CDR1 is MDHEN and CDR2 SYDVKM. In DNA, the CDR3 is TGTGCCAGCAGCAGGGGGCGCGGGGGTGGCTACACCTTC. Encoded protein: CASSRGRGGGYTF.

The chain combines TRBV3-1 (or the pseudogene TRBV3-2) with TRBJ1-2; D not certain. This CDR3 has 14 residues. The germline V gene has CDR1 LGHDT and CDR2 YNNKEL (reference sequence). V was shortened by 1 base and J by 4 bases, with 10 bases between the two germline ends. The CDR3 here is CASSQGTSGYGYTF. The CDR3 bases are TGTGCCAGCAGCCAAGGGACGAGCGGCTATGGCTACACCTTC.

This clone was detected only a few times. Here the CDR3 DNA reads TGTGCCAGCAGCCAAGAAAGTAGCTACCCAAGCACAGATACGCAGTATTTT. Amino acids: CASSQESSYPSTDTQYF. V usage is TRBV3-1 (or the pseudogene TRBV3-2) and J usage is TRBJ2-3; no clear D. Trimming pared 0 bases from V and 0 bases from J, leaving 13 bases between. The CDR3 extends over 17 amino acids. From germline, CDR1 is LGHDT and CDR2 YNNKEL (reference sequence).

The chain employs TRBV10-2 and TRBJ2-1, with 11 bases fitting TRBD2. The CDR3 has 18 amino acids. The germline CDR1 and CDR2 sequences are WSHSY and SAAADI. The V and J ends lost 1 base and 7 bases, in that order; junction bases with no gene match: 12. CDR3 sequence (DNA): TGCGCCAGCAGTGAGTTGCACCGGTTTGCTAGCGGGGGGAATGAGCAGTTCTTC. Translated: CASSELHRFASGGNEQFF.

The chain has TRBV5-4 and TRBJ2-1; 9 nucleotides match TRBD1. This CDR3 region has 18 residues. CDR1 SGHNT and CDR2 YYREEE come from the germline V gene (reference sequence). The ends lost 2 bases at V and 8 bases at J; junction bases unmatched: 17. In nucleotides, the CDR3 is TGTGCCAGCAGCTTACAGGGGGCTGAAGGTTCCACATACGATGAGCAGTTCTTC. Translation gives CASSLQGAEGSTYDEQFF. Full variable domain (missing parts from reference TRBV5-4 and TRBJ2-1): ETGVTQSPTHLIKTRGQQVTLRCSSQSGHNTVSWYQQALGQGPQFIFQYYREEENGRGNFPPRFSGLQFPNYSSELNVNALELDDSALYLCASSLQGAEGSTYDEQFFGPGTRLTVL.

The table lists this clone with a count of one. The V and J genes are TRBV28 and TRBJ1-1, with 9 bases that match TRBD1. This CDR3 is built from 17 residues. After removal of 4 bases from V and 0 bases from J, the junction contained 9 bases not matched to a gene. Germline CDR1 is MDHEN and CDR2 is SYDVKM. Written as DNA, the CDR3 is TGTGCCAGCAGTTCATCGGGACAGGGAAGAGTGAACACTGAAGCTTTCTTT. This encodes CASSSSGQGRVNTEAFF.

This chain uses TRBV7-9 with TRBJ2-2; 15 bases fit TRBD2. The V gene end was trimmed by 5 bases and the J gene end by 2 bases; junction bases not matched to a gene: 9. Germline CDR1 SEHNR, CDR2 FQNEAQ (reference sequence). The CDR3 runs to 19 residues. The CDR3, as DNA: TGTGCCAGCAGCACCCCGGGACTAGCGGGGGGCCCTAACACCGGGGAGCTGTTTTTT. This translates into CASSTPGLAGGPNTGELFF. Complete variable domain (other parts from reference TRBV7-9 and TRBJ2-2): DTGVSQNPRHKITKRGQNVTFRCDPISEHNRLYWYRQTLGQGPEFLTYFQNEAQLEKSRLLSDRFSAERPKGSFSTLEIQRTEQGDSAMYLCASSTPGLAGGPNTGELFFGEGSRLTVL.

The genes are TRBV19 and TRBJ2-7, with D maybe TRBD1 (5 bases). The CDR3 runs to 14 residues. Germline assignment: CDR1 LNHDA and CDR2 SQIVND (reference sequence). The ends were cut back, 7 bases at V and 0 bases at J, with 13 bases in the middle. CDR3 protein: CASKGRPSSYEQYF. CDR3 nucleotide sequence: TGTGCCAGTAAGGGGCGGCCGAGCTCCTACGAGCAGTACTTC.

CDR3 sequence (DNA): TGTGCCAGCAGCTTTCGGGCGGGTTTGGCAGGGGCTAATGAAAAACTGTTTTTT. It codes for CASSFRAGLAGANEKLFF. This sequence joins TRBV7-9 and TRBJ1-4; D perhaps matches TRBD1 (6 bases). The CDR3 length is 18 residues. Germline V gene data show CDR1 as SEHNR and CDR2 as FQNEAQ (reference sequence). V was shortened by 3 bases and J by 3 bases, with 20 bases between the two germline ends.

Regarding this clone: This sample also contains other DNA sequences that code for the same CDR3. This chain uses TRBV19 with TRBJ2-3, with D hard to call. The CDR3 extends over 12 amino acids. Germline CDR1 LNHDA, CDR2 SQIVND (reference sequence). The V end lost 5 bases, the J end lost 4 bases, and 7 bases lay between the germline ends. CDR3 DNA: TGTGCCAGTAGTCCACGCGCAGATACGCAGTATTTT. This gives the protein CASSPRADTQYF.

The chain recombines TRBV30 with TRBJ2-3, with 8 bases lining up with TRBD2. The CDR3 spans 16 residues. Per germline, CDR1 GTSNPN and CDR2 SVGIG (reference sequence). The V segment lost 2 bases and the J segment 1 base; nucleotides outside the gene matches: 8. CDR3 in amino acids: CAWSPLTSGGTDTQYF. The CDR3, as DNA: TGTGCCTGGAGTCCCTTAACTAGCGGAGGCACAGATACGCAGTATTTT.

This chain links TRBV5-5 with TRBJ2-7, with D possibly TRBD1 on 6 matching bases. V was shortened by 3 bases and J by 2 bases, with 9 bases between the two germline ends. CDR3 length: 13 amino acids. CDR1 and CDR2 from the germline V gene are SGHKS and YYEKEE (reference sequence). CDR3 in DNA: TGTGCCAGCAGCTGGGCAGGGGCCTACGAGCAGTACTTC. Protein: CASSWAGAYEQYF.

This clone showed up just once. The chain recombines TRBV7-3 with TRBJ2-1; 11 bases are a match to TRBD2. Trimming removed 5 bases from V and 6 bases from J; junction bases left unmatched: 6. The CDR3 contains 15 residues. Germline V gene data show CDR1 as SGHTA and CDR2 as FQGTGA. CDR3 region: CASSPLSGGANEQFF. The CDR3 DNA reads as TGTGCCAGCAGCCCACTTAGCGGGGGGGCCAATGAGCAGTTCTTC.

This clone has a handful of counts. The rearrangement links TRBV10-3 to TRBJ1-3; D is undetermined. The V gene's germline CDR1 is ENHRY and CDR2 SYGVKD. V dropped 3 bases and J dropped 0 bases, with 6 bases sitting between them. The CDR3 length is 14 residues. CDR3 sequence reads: CAISEQYSGNTIYF. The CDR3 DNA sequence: TGTGCCATCAGTGAACAGTACTCTGGAAACACCATATATTTT.

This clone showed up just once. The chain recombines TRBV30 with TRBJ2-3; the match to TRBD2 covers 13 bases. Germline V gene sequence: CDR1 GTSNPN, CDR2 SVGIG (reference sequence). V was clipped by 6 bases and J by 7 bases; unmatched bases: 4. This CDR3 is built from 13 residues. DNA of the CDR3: TGTGCCTGCGGACTAGCGGGGGATTATACGCAGTATTTT. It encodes CACGLAGDYTQYF.

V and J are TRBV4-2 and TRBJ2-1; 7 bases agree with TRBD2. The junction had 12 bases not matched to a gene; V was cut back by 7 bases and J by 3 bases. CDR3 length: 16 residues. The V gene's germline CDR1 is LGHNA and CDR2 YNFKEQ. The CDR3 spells CASTSSGPGGYNEQFF. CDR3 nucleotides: TGTGCCAGCACCTCAAGTGGGCCGGGGGGCTACAATGAGCAGTTCTTC.

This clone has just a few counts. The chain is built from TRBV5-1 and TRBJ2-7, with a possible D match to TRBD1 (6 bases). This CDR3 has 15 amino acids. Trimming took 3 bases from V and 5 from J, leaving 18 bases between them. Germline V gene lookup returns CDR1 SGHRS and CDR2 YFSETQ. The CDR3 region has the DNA TGCGCCAGCAGCTCCACGGGACAATCTTCCGACGAGCAGTACTTC. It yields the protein CASSSTGQSSDEQYF. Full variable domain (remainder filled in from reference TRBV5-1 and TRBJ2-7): KAGVTQTPRYLIKTRGQQVTLSCSPISGHRSVSWYQQTPGQGLQFLFEYFSETQRNKGNFPGRFSGRQFSNSRSEMNVSTLELGDSALYLCASSSTGQSSDEQYFGPGTRLTVT.

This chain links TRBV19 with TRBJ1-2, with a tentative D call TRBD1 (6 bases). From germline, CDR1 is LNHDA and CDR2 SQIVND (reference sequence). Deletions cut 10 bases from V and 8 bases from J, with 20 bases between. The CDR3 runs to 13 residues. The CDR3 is CATHRVGLGGYTF. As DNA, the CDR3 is TGTGCCACACACAGGGTGGGGTTAGGCGGCTACACCTTC.

CDR3 DNA: TGTGCCAGCAGCTTAGGAGGAGGGGGCCCCTCCGAGCAGTACTTC. Encoded protein: CASSLGGGGPSEQYF. The gene calls are TRBV11-2 and TRBJ2-7; TRBD1 might be the D (7 bases). CDR3 length: 15 amino acids. CDR1 is SGHAT, CDR2 FQNNGV, per germline. V was shortened by 1 base and J by 6 bases, with 16 bases between the two germline ends.

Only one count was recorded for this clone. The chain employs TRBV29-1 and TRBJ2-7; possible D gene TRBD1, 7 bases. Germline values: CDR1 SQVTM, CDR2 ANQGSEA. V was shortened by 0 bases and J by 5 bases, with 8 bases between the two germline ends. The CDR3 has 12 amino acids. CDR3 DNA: TGCAGCGTTGAAGACAGGGGGGACGAGCAGTACTTC. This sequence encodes CSVEDRGDEQYF.

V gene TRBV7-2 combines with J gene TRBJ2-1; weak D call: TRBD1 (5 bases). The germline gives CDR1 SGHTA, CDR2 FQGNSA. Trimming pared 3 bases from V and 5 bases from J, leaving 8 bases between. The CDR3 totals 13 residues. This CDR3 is CASSLRQNNEQFF. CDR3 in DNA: TGTGCCAGCAGCTTGAGACAGAACAATGAGCAGTTCTTC.

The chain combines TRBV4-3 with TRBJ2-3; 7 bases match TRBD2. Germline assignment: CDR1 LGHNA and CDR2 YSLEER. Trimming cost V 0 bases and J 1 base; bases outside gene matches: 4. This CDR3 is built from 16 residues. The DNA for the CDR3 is TGCGCCAGCAGCCAAGAGGTTGGGGGGGGCACAGATACGCAGTATTTT. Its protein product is CASSQEVGGGTDTQYF.

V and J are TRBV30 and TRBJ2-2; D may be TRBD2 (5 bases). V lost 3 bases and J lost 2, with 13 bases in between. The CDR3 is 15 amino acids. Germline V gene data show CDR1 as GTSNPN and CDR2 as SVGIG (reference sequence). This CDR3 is CAWREWRTNTGELFF. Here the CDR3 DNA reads TGTGCCTGGAGGGAGTGGCGGACTAACACCGGGGAGCTGTTTTTT.

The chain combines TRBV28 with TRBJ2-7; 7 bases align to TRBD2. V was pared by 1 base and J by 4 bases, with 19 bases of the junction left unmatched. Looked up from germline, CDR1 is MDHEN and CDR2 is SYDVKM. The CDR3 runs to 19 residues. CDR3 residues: CASSLYGGFGTVEQYEQYF. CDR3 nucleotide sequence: TGTGCCAGCAGTTTATACGGGGGGTTTGGGACGGTAGAACAATACGAGCAGTACTTC.